What follows describes a single T cell receptor beta chain. Its specificity is not known. This specimen comes from a study of T cell responses to AZD1222 COVID-19 vaccine. Clones were read by immunoSEQ multiplex PCR, and TCRdb kept only the in-frame ones, dropping some. The sample consists of around 100,000 clones, 85% to 90% of them appearing once. The CDR3 covers 16 residues. Germline V CDR1 and CDR2: SGHKS, YYEKEE (reference sequence). V was pared by 2 bases and J by 5 bases, with 11 bases of the junction left unmatched. Broader study findings: Donors were mostly white British, more females; clonal diversity possibly underestimated.

This clonotype originated in an adult in good health. The chain uses TRBV5-5 and TRBJ2-5; 8 bases align to TRBD2. The sample consisted of peripheral blood, taken on day 0 of AZD1222 vaccination. In nucleotides, the CDR3 is TGTGCCAGCAGCTTTACGAAGCGGGGGTTCTTGGAGACCCAGTACTTC. Its protein product is CASSFTKRGFLETQYF.